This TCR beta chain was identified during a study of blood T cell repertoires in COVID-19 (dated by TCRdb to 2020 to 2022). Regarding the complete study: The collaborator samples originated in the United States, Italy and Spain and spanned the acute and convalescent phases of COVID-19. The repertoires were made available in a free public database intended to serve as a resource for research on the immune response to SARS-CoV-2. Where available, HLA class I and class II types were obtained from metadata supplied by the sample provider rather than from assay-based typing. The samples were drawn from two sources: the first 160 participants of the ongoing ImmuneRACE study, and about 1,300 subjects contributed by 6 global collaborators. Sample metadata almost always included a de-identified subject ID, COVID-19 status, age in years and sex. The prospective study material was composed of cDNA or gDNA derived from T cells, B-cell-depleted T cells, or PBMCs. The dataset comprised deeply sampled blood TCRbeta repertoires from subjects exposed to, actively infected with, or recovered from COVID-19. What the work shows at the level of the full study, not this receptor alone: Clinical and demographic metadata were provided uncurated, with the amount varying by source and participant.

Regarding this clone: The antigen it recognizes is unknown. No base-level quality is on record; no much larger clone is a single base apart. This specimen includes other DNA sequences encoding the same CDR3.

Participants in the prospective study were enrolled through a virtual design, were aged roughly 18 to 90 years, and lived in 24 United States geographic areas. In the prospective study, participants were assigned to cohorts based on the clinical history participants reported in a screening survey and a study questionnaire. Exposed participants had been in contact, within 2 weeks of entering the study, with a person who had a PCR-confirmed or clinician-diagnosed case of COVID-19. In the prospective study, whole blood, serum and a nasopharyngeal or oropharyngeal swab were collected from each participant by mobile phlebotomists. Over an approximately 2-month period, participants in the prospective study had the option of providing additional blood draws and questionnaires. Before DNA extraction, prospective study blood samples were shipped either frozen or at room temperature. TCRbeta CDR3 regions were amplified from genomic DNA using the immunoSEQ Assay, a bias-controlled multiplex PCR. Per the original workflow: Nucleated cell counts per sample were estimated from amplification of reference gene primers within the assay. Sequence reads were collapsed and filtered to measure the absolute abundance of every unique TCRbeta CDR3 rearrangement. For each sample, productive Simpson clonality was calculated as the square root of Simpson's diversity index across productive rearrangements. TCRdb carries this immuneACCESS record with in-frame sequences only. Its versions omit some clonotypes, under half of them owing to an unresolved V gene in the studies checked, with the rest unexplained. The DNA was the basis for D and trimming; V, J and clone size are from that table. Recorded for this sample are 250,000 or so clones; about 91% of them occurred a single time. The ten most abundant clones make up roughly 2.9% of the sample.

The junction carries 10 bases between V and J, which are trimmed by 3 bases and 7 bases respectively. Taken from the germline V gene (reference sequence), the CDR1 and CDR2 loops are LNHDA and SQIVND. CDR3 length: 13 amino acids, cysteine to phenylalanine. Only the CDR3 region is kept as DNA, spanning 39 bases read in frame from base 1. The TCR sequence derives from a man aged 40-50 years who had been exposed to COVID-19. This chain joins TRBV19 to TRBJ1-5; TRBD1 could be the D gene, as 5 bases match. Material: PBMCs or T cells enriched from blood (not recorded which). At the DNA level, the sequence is TGTGCCAGTAGTATCCAGGGATACCAGCCCCAGCATTTT. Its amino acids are CASSIQGYQPQHF.